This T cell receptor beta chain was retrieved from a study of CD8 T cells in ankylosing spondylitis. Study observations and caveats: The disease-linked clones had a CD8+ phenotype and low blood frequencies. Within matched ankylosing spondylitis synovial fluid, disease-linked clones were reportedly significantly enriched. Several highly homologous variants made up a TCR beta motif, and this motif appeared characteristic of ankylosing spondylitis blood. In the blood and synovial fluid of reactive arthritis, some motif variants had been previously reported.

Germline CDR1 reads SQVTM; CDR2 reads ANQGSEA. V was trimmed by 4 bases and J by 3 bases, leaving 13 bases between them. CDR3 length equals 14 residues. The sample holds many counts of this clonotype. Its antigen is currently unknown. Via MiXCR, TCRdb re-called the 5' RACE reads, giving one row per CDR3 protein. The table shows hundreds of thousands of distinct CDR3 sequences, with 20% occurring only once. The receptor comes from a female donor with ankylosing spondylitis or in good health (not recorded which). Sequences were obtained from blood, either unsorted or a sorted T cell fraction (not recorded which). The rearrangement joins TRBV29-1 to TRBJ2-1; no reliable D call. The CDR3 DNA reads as TGCAGCGTTGTGGGTTCGACTTTCTACAATGAGCAGTTCTTC. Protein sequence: CSVVGSTFYNEQFF.